These T cell receptor beta chains were read from a single sample in a study of blood T cells in healthy people across ages. TCRdb ran MiXCR on the 5' RACE reads and lists one entry per CDR3 protein. The data show 1.8 million or so distinct CDR3 sequences, with about two fifths seen just once and around 23% held by the top ten. Sequences were obtained from blood. The source is a human donor in good health. Both conserved end residues are part of each CDR3. The order of the fields is CDR3 DNA, CDR3 protein, D gene, J gene, V gene, clone size. A D gene is named only where the DNA matches it firmly. Size values are once, few and many counts, or a class for expanded clones, and some rows have none.

cdr3_nt: TGTGCCGCCGCGGCTTCAGATGGCTACACCTTC
cdr3_aa: CAAAASDGYTF
d_call: NA
j_call: TRBJ1-2
v_call: TRBV6-5
clone_size: NA

cdr3_nt: TGTGCCAGCAGTGAACACAGGAGCTCCTACGAGCAGTACTTC
cdr3_aa: CASSEHRSSYEQYF
d_call: NA
j_call: TRBJ2-7
v_call: TRBV25-1
clone_size: few

cdr3_nt: TGCGCCAGCAGCGATCACAGGGGTTCCATTCAGTACTTC
cdr3_aa: CASSDHRGSIQYF
d_call: TRBD1
j_call: TRBJ2-4
v_call: TRBV5-1
clone_size: NA

cdr3_nt: TGCAGTGCTAGAGATGTGTTAGAGCGGGAGACCCAGTACTTC
cdr3_aa: CSARDVLERETQYF
d_call: NA
j_call: TRBJ2-5
v_call: TRBV20-1
clone_size: NA

cdr3_nt: TGTGCCAGCAGCTTGGATATCACAGGGAAGGAGACCCAGTACTTC
cdr3_aa: CASSLDITGKETQYF
d_call: NA
j_call: TRBJ2-5
v_call: TRBV5-6
clone_size: few

cdr3_nt: TGCAGTGCTATTTCAACTCAGGGAACGGACGAGACCCAGTACTTC
cdr3_aa: CSAISTQGTDETQYF
d_call: NA
j_call: TRBJ2-5
v_call: TRBV20-1
clone_size: few

cdr3_nt: TGTGCCAGCAGCTACAGGGTTGGTGAAAAACGGTTTTTT
cdr3_aa: CASSYRVGEKRFF
d_call: NA
j_call: TRBJ1-4
v_call: TRBV7-2
clone_size: NA

cdr3_nt: TGTGCCAGCAGTGGACAGTCCTTCCCTGTCTACGAGCAGTACTTC
cdr3_aa: CASSGQSFPVYEQYF
d_call: NA
j_call: TRBJ2-7
v_call: TRBV5-6
clone_size: few

cdr3_nt: TGTGCCAGCAGTTACGGGCTGGGGGGCGTTGGTCAGCCCCAGCATTTT
cdr3_aa: CASSYGLGGVGQPQHF
d_call: NA
j_call: TRBJ1-5
v_call: TRBV6-2/TRBV6-3
clone_size: NA

cdr3_nt: TGCGCCAGCAGGAGACAGGAGACCCAAGAGACCCAGTACTTC
cdr3_aa: CASRRQETQETQYF
d_call: NA
j_call: TRBJ2-5
v_call: TRBV5-1
clone_size: NA

cdr3_nt: TGTGCCAGGGGGACAGAGGGGAGGCGGGAGACCCAGTACTTC
cdr3_aa: CARGTEGRRETQYF
d_call: NA
j_call: TRBJ2-5
v_call: TRBV2
clone_size: NA

cdr3_nt: TGTGCCTGGAGTCCCGTGGGGGTTGGCGAAAAACTGTTTTTT
cdr3_aa: CAWSPVGVGEKLFF
d_call: NA
j_call: TRBJ1-4
v_call: TRBV30
clone_size: NA

cdr3_nt: TGTGCCAGTAGTATTGGGGTGCCACCCCTCCACTTT
cdr3_aa: CASSIGVPPLHF
d_call: NA
j_call: TRBJ1-6
v_call: TRBV19
clone_size: NA

cdr3_nt: TGTGCCAGCTCACCAATTACAACAGGGAGAGCCTACGAGCAGTACTTC
cdr3_aa: CASSPITTGRAYEQYF
d_call: NA
j_call: TRBJ2-7
v_call: TRBV18
clone_size: NA

cdr3_nt: TGTGCCAGCAGCGAAGAACCGGGACCCCCACAAGAGACCCAGTACTTC
cdr3_aa: CASSEEPGPPQETQYF
d_call: NA
j_call: TRBJ2-5
v_call: TRBV21-1
clone_size: few

cdr3_nt: TGTGCCAGCAGCTTAGATAGTGGTCGGGGCTATGGCTACACCTTC
cdr3_aa: CASSLDSGRGYGYTF
d_call: NA
j_call: TRBJ1-2
v_call: TRBV7-9
clone_size: NA

cdr3_nt: TGCGCCAGCAGCTCGTCGGGAACTGGGGACACCATATATTTT
cdr3_aa: CASSSSGTGDTIYF
d_call: NA
j_call: TRBJ1-3
v_call: TRBV5-1
clone_size: NA

cdr3_nt: TGTGCCAGCAGTTTTTTTCGGGGTGGTGAGCAGTACTTC
cdr3_aa: CASSFFRGGEQYF
d_call: NA
j_call: TRBJ2-5
v_call: TRBV12-3/TRBV12-4
clone_size: NA

cdr3_nt: TGTGCCAGCAGCGCTCAGCCGGGTCGCTACGAGCAGTACTTC
cdr3_aa: CASSAQPGRYEQYF
d_call: NA
j_call: TRBJ2-7
v_call: TRBV9
clone_size: few

cdr3_nt: TGTGCCAGCAGTGCCCCCATTTGGGACAGGGAATTAAGGGGGCCTACCTACGAGCAGTACTTC
cdr3_aa: CASSAPIWDRELRGPTYEQYF
d_call: TRBD1
j_call: TRBJ2-7
v_call: TRBV27
clone_size: NA

cdr3_nt: TGTGCCAGCAGCCCGAATCCGCGGCTAGCGGGGGACTACGAGCAGTACTTC
cdr3_aa: CASSPNPRLAGDYEQYF
d_call: TRBD2
j_call: TRBJ2-7
v_call: TRBV27
clone_size: few

cdr3_nt: TGTGCCAGCAGTTACACGGGACAGGGGTTTAGGGCGCAGTATTTT
cdr3_aa: CASSYTGQGFRAQYF
d_call: TRBD1
j_call: TRBJ2-3
v_call: TRBV6-5
clone_size: few

cdr3_nt: TGCAGTGCTCCGTCCGGCGGGACTAGCATGCAGACCCAGTACTTC
cdr3_aa: CSAPSGGTSMQTQYF
d_call: TRBD2
j_call: TRBJ2-5
v_call: TRBV20-1
clone_size: few

cdr3_nt: TGCAGTGCTAGAGACAGGGAGTACGAGCAGTACTTC
cdr3_aa: CSARDREYEQYF
d_call: NA
j_call: TRBJ2-7
v_call: TRBV20-1
clone_size: many

cdr3_nt: TGTGCCAGCAGCGCACTTCAGGGCGTTGCTTTCTTT
cdr3_aa: CASSALQGVAFF
d_call: NA
j_call: TRBJ1-1
v_call: TRBV7-2
clone_size: few

cdr3_nt: TGTGCCAGCAGCTTAGTCCAAGTGAGCACAGATACGCAGTATTTT
cdr3_aa: CASSLVQVSTDTQYF
d_call: NA
j_call: TRBJ2-3
v_call: TRBV7-9
clone_size: NA

cdr3_nt: TGTGCCAGCAGTACGCGAGGGGGGGGGCCTCTCAATGAGCAGTTCTTC
cdr3_aa: CASSTRGGGPLNEQFF
d_call: NA
j_call: TRBJ2-1
v_call: TRBV6-2/TRBV6-3
clone_size: NA

cdr3_nt: TGCGCCAGCAGTCCCTTTTTGGGGACGGAGGGTTCGGGCTACACCTTC
cdr3_aa: CASSPFLGTEGSGYTF
d_call: NA
j_call: TRBJ1-2
v_call: TRBV4-3
clone_size: few